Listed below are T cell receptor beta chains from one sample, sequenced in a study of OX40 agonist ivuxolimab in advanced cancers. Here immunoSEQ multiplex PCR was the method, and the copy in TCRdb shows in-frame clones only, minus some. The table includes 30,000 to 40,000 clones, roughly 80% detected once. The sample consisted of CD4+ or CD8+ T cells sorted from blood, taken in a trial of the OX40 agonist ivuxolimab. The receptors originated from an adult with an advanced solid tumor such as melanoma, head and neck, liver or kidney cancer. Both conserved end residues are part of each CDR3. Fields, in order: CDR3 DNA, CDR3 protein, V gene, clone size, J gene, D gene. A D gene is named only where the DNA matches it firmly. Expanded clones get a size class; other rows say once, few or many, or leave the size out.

cdr3_nt: TGTGCCAGTAGTATAGCAGTTTATAGCAATCAGCCCCAGCATTTT
cdr3_aa: CASSIAVYSNQPQHF
v_call: TRBV19
clone_size: NA
j_call: TRBJ1-5
d_call: NA

cdr3_nt: TGTGCCAGCAGCCCCGTGACCCAAGAGACCCAGTACTTC
cdr3_aa: CASSPVTQETQYF
v_call: TRBV5-4
clone_size: NA
j_call: TRBJ2-5
d_call: NA

cdr3_nt: TGCAGCGTTGCGGAGAGCTCCTATAATTCACCCCTCCACTTT
cdr3_aa: CSVAESSYNSPLHF
v_call: TRBV29-1
clone_size: few
j_call: TRBJ1-6
d_call: NA

cdr3_nt: TGTGCCAGCAGCCACGTGGGGGGGACCCAGTACTTC
cdr3_aa: CASSHVGGTQYF
v_call: TRBV11-2
clone_size: NA
j_call: TRBJ2-5
d_call: NA

cdr3_nt: TGTGCCAGCACCCCCGGGACTAGCGGGAGGAAAATAGATACGCAGTATTTT
cdr3_aa: CASTPGTSGRKIDTQYF
v_call: TRBV7-8
clone_size: NA
j_call: TRBJ2-3
d_call: TRBD2

cdr3_nt: TGTGCCAGTAGTATAGACGGGGAGGCGAGCAATCAGCCCCAGCATTTT
cdr3_aa: CASSIDGEASNQPQHF
v_call: TRBV19
clone_size: NA
j_call: TRBJ1-5
d_call: NA

cdr3_nt: TGTGCCAGCAAAAAAGACAGGAGCTCCTACAATGAGCAGTTCTTC
cdr3_aa: CASKKDRSSYNEQFF
v_call: TRBV6-1
clone_size: NA
j_call: TRBJ2-1
d_call: NA

cdr3_nt: TGTGCCAGCAGCCCCATGGGTGGTCAGAACACTGAAGCTTTCTTT
cdr3_aa: CASSPMGGQNTEAFF
v_call: TRBV7-2
clone_size: NA
j_call: TRBJ1-1
d_call: NA

cdr3_nt: TGTGCCAGCAGTTTAGCAGGAACCTACGAGCAATACTTC
cdr3_aa: CASSLAGTYEQYF
v_call: TRBV27
clone_size: NA
j_call: TRBJ2-7
d_call: NA

cdr3_nt: TGTGCCAGCAGTTTTAGTGGAGGGTTCTACGAGCAGTACTTC
cdr3_aa: CASSFSGGFYEQYF
v_call: TRBV27
clone_size: once
j_call: TRBJ2-7
d_call: NA

cdr3_nt: TGTGCCAGCAGCTTTGGGACAGGGACCTACGAGCAGTACTTC
cdr3_aa: CASSFGTGTYEQYF
v_call: TRBV7-9
clone_size: NA
j_call: TRBJ2-7
d_call: TRBD1

cdr3_nt: TGTGCCAGCAGTGACCATGTTAATGAGCAGTTCTTC
cdr3_aa: CASSDHVNEQFF
v_call: TRBV27
clone_size: NA
j_call: TRBJ2-1
d_call: NA

cdr3_nt: TGTGCCAGCAGCCCACGGACAGGGCTCCTTTTCACAGATACGCAGTATTTT
cdr3_aa: CASSPRTGLLFTDTQYF
v_call: TRBV14
clone_size: NA
j_call: TRBJ2-3
d_call: TRBD1

cdr3_nt: TGTGCCAGCAGCCCAAAGGCCCCGGGACAAATGAACACCGGGGAGCTGTTTTTT
cdr3_aa: CASSPKAPGQMNTGELFF
v_call: TRBV11-2
clone_size: once
j_call: TRBJ2-2
d_call: NA

cdr3_nt: TGTGCCAGCAGCCCCCCGGACAGGGGATCCTACGAGCAGTACTTC
cdr3_aa: CASSPPDRGSYEQYF
v_call: TRBV9
clone_size: NA
j_call: TRBJ2-7
d_call: TRBD1

cdr3_nt: TGTGCCAGCAGCGATAGCTTCACAGATACGCAGTATTTT
cdr3_aa: CASSDSFTDTQYF
v_call: TRBV14
clone_size: NA
j_call: TRBJ2-3
d_call: NA

cdr3_nt: TGTGCCAGCAGCTTAAAGGGACAGGGGTCCCCCCGGGGCACCGGGGAGCTGTTTTTT
cdr3_aa: CASSLKGQGSPRGTGELFF
v_call: TRBV7-3
clone_size: NA
j_call: TRBJ2-2
d_call: TRBD1

cdr3_nt: TGTGCCAGCAGCCAGCTTGGCTTTAGGGGGGTGCATCACGAGCAGTACTTC
cdr3_aa: CASSQLGFRGVHHEQYF
v_call: TRBV14
clone_size: NA
j_call: TRBJ2-7
d_call: NA

cdr3_nt: TGTGCCAGCAGCTTATCTGCAGGTTTCCAATCCTACGAGCAGTACTTC
cdr3_aa: CASSLSAGFQSYEQYF
v_call: TRBV7-2
clone_size: NA
j_call: TRBJ2-7
d_call: NA

cdr3_nt: TGTGCCAGTAGTATAGATACGTTCACTGAAGCTTTCTTT
cdr3_aa: CASSIDTFTEAFF
v_call: TRBV19
clone_size: once
j_call: TRBJ1-1
d_call: NA

cdr3_nt: TGTGCCAGCAGCTTAGGTGCGGGGCAGAACACTGAAGCTTTCTTT
cdr3_aa: CASSLGAGQNTEAFF
v_call: TRBV11-2
clone_size: few
j_call: TRBJ1-1
d_call: NA

cdr3_nt: TGCAGCGTAGGACTAGCGGGAGCTCTGCAGTACTTC
cdr3_aa: CSVGLAGALQYF
v_call: TRBV29-1
clone_size: NA
j_call: TRBJ2-7
d_call: TRBD2

cdr3_nt: TGCGCCAGCAGCCATGACGATACCGGGACAGGGGTCTCTGGGGCCAACGTCCTGACTTTC
cdr3_aa: CASSHDDTGTGVSGANVLTF
v_call: TRBV4-3
clone_size: medium-sized
j_call: TRBJ2-6
d_call: TRBD1

cdr3_nt: TGTGCCACCAGACCTTTAGTCTATAATTCACCCCTCCACTTT
cdr3_aa: CATRPLVYNSPLHF
v_call: TRBV7-9
clone_size: NA
j_call: TRBJ1-6
d_call: NA

cdr3_nt: TGTGCCAGCAGCTTAGCGCAGGGGGCACGGGACGAGCAGTACTTC
cdr3_aa: CASSLAQGARDEQYF
v_call: TRBV7-9
clone_size: NA
j_call: TRBJ2-7
d_call: TRBD1

cdr3_nt: TGCGCCAGCAGCCAAGTAACTGGACTCCAAGTTTACGAGCAGTACTTC
cdr3_aa: CASSQVTGLQVYEQYF
v_call: TRBV4-1
clone_size: NA
j_call: TRBJ2-7
d_call: NA

cdr3_nt: TGTGCCAGCAGCTCATTAGCGGGGGAAGGCTACGAGCAGTACTTC
cdr3_aa: CASSSLAGEGYEQYF
v_call: TRBV7-3
clone_size: NA
j_call: TRBJ2-7
d_call: TRBD2

cdr3_nt: TGTGCCAGCACTCAAGGACAGGGCTGGACTGAAGCTTTCTTT
cdr3_aa: CASTQGQGWTEAFF
v_call: TRBV6-1
clone_size: NA
j_call: TRBJ1-1
d_call: TRBD1

cdr3_nt: TGTGCCAGCAGTTTATCGGCCCGACTAGCCTACGAGCAGTACTTC
cdr3_aa: CASSLSARLAYEQYF
v_call: TRBV27
clone_size: NA
j_call: TRBJ2-7
d_call: NA

cdr3_nt: TGCGCCAGCAGGGTCTCAGCGGGAGGGACCGGGGAGCTGTTTTTT
cdr3_aa: CASRVSAGGTGELFF
v_call: TRBV10-2
clone_size: NA
j_call: TRBJ2-2
d_call: TRBD2

cdr3_nt: TGTGCCAGCAGTGATCTCAGGGGGTTCAATCAGCCCCAGCATTTT
cdr3_aa: CASSDLRGFNQPQHF
v_call: TRBV6-1
clone_size: NA
j_call: TRBJ1-5
d_call: TRBD1

cdr3_nt: TGTGCCAGCAGTGAGGTCATGAACACTGAAGCTTTCTTT
cdr3_aa: CASSEVMNTEAFF
v_call: TRBV6-1
clone_size: NA
j_call: TRBJ1-1
d_call: NA

cdr3_nt: TGTGCCAGCAGCTTTGAGAGGAACACTGAAGCTTTCTTT
cdr3_aa: CASSFERNTEAFF
v_call: TRBV5-6
clone_size: NA
j_call: TRBJ1-1
d_call: NA

cdr3_nt: TGTGCCAGCAGCCAAGAGTACCAGGGGTTATCCTACGAGCAGTACTTC
cdr3_aa: CASSQEYQGLSYEQYF
v_call: TRBV4-2
clone_size: NA
j_call: TRBJ2-7
d_call: NA

cdr3_nt: TGTGCCTGGAGTAGGTTGGAGGGTGGCTACACCTTC
cdr3_aa: CAWSRLEGGYTF
v_call: TRBV30
clone_size: NA
j_call: TRBJ1-2
d_call: NA

cdr3_nt: TGTGCCAGCAGCCTTTCTATCCCTAGCTGGGGATACAATGAGCAGTTCTTC
cdr3_aa: CASSLSIPSWGYNEQFF
v_call: TRBV5-6
clone_size: NA
j_call: TRBJ2-1
d_call: NA

cdr3_nt: TGCAGCGTCGCCGGGGGGGCACGGAACAATGAGCAGTTCTTC
cdr3_aa: CSVAGGARNNEQFF
v_call: TRBV29-1
clone_size: NA
j_call: TRBJ2-1
d_call: TRBD2

cdr3_nt: TGTGCCAGCAGTTACGATGTAGGGCGGGGGGGTGAGCAGTTCTTC
cdr3_aa: CASSYDVGRGGEQFF
v_call: TRBV6-6
clone_size: NA
j_call: TRBJ2-1
d_call: TRBD2

cdr3_nt: TGTGCCAGCAGACCATCACCGGGGGTCGGCTACACCTTC
cdr3_aa: CASRPSPGVGYTF
v_call: TRBV6-5
clone_size: NA
j_call: TRBJ1-2
d_call: NA

cdr3_nt: TGTGCCAGCAGCTTGTGGCAGGGTAACACCGGGGAGCTGTTTTTT
cdr3_aa: CASSLWQGNTGELFF
v_call: TRBV7-3
clone_size: NA
j_call: TRBJ2-2
d_call: NA

cdr3_nt: TGTGCCAGCAGCTCAACGGGGTACTCTGGAAACACCATATATTTT
cdr3_aa: CASSSTGYSGNTIYF
v_call: TRBV5-4
clone_size: few
j_call: TRBJ1-3
d_call: NA

cdr3_nt: TGTGCCAGCAGTGAAGGGGAGGTGGCACCCCTCCACTTT
cdr3_aa: CASSEGEVAPLHF
v_call: TRBV6-1
clone_size: few
j_call: TRBJ1-6
d_call: NA

cdr3_nt: TGTGCCAGCAGCCAGGGAATCTTCGAGCAGTACTTC
cdr3_aa: CASSQGIFEQYF
v_call: TRBV14
clone_size: NA
j_call: TRBJ2-7
d_call: NA

cdr3_nt: TGTGCCAGCAGCGTATGGACCGGGGAGCTGTTTTTT
cdr3_aa: CASSVWTGELFF
v_call: TRBV9
clone_size: NA
j_call: TRBJ2-2
d_call: NA